What follows are 15 T cell receptor beta chains derived from one specimen sequenced in a study of T cells after yellow fever vaccination. In TCRdb, the 5' RACE reads were re-called with MiXCR into one record per CDR3 protein. The sample records 110,000 or so distinct CDR3 sequences, 7.2% being singletons. The sample in question was CD4+ T cells sorted from PBMCs, obtained roughly 46 days after the first yellow fever vaccination. The receptor set was obtained from a man between 18 and 35 years old who received the YFV17D yellow fever vaccine.

This clonotype was counted many times. The chain is built from TRBV5-1 and TRBJ1-1; 7 bases line up with TRBD1. The CDR3 runs to 15 residues. CDR1 SGHRS and CDR2 YFSETQ come from the germline V gene. The trim removed 4 bases at V and 4 bases at J, leaving 10 bases unmatched. CDR3 DNA: TGCGCCAGCAGCCGTGTAGGGGCAGGGGGCACTGAAGCTTTCTTT. Its translation: CASSRVGAGGTEAFF.

At least ten counts were recorded for this clonotype. The chain carries TRBV7-9 and TRBJ2-7; D remains unclear. With 5 bases removed from V and 1 base from J, the gap between germline ends came to 9 bases. CDR1 is SEHNR and CDR2 is FQNEAQ in the germline V gene (reference sequence). This CDR3 is built from 13 residues. CDR3 DNA: TGTGCCAGCAGCCCGGACGGATCCTACGAGCAGTACGTC. It translates to CASSPDGSYEQYV.

This clonotype was detected many times. The chain has TRBV7-9 and TRBJ1-1; D not certain. Trimming took off 10 bases at V and 1 base at J, with 10 bases between the two ends. The CDR3 is 12 amino acids. The germline V gene encodes CDR1 SEHNR and CDR2 FQNEAQ (reference sequence). The CDR3 loop is CAIERGNTEAFF. CDR3 DNA sequence: TGTGCCATCGAGCGGGGGAACACTGAAGCTTTCTTT.

J is TRBJ2-1 and V is TRBV4-3, with unresolved D. The germline V gene has CDR1 LGHNA and CDR2 YSLEER. The CDR3 totals 14 residues. V was cut by 4 bases and J by 0 bases, with 7 bases left in between. This CDR3 reads CASSLDFSYNEQFF. As DNA, the CDR3 is TGCGCCAGCAGCCTAGACTTCTCCTACAATGAGCAGTTCTTC.

J is TRBJ2-1 and V is TRBV7-8; 9 positions match TRBD1. Germline values: CDR1 SGHVS, CDR2 FQNEAQ. V dropped 1 base and J dropped 7; count of bases not matched to a gene: 5. The CDR3 spans 15 residues. The CDR3 sequence is CASSLEGTGRNEQFF. CDR3 nucleotide sequence: TGTGCCAGCAGCTTAGAAGGGACAGGGAGAAATGAGCAGTTCTTC.

There are many counts of this clonotype. This chain uses TRBV7-2 with TRBJ1-1; D uncertain. The germline V and J ends were trimmed by 5 bases and 1 base, with 5 bases remaining between them. Germline-derived CDR1 and CDR2 are SGHTA and FQGNSA. This CDR3 contains 12 residues. The CDR3 sequence is CASSITNTEAFF. In DNA, the CDR3 is TGTGCCAGCAGCATAACGAACACTGAAGCTTTCTTT.

This clonotype was found many times. The V gene is TRBV7-2, the J gene TRBJ1-4; no definite D call. From germline, CDR1 is SGHTA and CDR2 FQGNSA. Deletions cut 10 bases from V and 4 bases from J, with 13 bases between. There are 13 residues in the CDR3. The CDR3 nucleotides read TGTGCCACCGGGAGAAACAGTAATGAAAAACTGTTTTTT. The encoded protein is CATGRNSNEKLFF.

V usage is TRBV5-1 and J usage is TRBJ2-1; TRBD2 is a possible D gene (6 bases). The germline V gene has CDR1 SGHRS and CDR2 YFSETQ. V was shortened by 0 bases and J by 8 bases, with 9 bases between the two germline ends. This CDR3 spans 13 amino acids. The CDR3 nucleotides read TGCGCCAGCAGCTTGGGGAGGGCGTATGAGCAGTTCTTC. Residues: CASSLGRAYEQFF.

This clonotype was seen many times. The chain recombines TRBV9 with TRBJ2-3, with 8 bases fitting TRBD2. Germline CDR1 reads SGDLS; CDR2 reads YYNGEE. This CDR3 has 20 amino acids. The junction had 19 bases not matched to a gene; V was cut back by 4 bases and J by 0 bases. CDR3 sequence: CASSSRGLAGSPSSTDTQYF. The CDR3 DNA is TGTGCCAGCAGCTCCCGGGGATTAGCGGGGTCGCCCTCTAGCACAGATACGCAGTATTTT.

There are many counts of this clonotype. The V gene is TRBV5-4, the J gene TRBJ2-1, with 7 bases that match TRBD2. Germline assignment: CDR1 SGHNT and CDR2 YYREEE (reference sequence). The CDR3 loop spans 15 amino acids. J was trimmed by 4 bases and V by 0 bases; bases with no gene match: 4. CDR3 nucleotide sequence: TGTGCCAGCAGCTTGGATCGGGGGGAGTACAATGAGCAGTTCTTC. Translated: CASSLDRGEYNEQFF.

Many counts were recorded for this clonotype. The rearrangement links TRBV5-5 to TRBJ1-6; 8 positions agree with TRBD1. V lost 0 bases, J lost 9 bases, and 8 bases stayed unmatched. Germline lookup yields CDR1 SGHKS and CDR2 YYEKEE (reference sequence). CDR3 length equals 16 residues. This CDR3 is CASSLGMTGDLSPLHF. The CDR3, as DNA: TGTGCCAGCAGCTTGGGGATGACAGGGGATCTTTCACCCCTCCACTTT.

This clonotype was recorded many times. The rearrangement links TRBV5-1 to TRBJ2-5, with 7 bases matching TRBD1. The length of the CDR3 is 13 residues. Trimming removed 3 bases from V and 5 bases from J; junction bases left unmatched: 4. Germline-derived CDR1 and CDR2 are SGHRS and YFSETQ. CDR3 sequence reads: CASSSTGPETQYF. Here the CDR3 DNA reads TGCGCCAGCAGCTCGACAGGGCCGGAGACCCAGTACTTC.

At least ten counts were recorded for this clonotype. V and J are TRBV18 and TRBJ1-5; perhaps TRBD1 as D (5 bases). The CDR3 spans 14 residues. With 6 bases removed from V and 4 bases from J, the gap between germline ends came to 13 bases. Per germline, CDR1 KGHSH and CDR2 LQKENI. The CDR3 sequence is CASSSDGTNQPQHF. In DNA, the CDR3 is TGTGCCAGCTCGTCGGACGGGACGAATCAGCCCCAGCATTTT.

Ten or more counts support this clonotype. The genes are TRBV5-1 and TRBJ2-1; the match to TRBD1 covers 9 bases. V was pared by 3 bases and J by 9 bases, with 4 bases of the junction left unmatched. The CDR3 consists of 13 residues. Germline assignment: CDR1 SGHRS and CDR2 YFSETQ. The CDR3 sequence is CASSSQGAGEQFF. CDR3 nucleotide sequence: TGCGCCAGCAGCTCACAGGGGGCGGGTGAGCAGTTCTTC. Filled out from reference TRBV5-1 and TRBJ2-1, the complete variable domain reads KAGVTQTPRYLIKTRGQQVTLSCSPISGHRSVSWYQQTPGQGLQFLFEYFSETQRNKGNFPGRFSGRQFSNSRSEMNVSTLELGDSALYLCASSSQGAGEQFFGPGTRLTVL.

A remark on this clonotype: A much larger clonotype is one base distant, so this may be a read error. This chain connects TRBV5-6 to TRBJ2-3; maybe TRBD2 (6 bases). This CDR3 is built from 17 residues. Germline CDR1 reads SGHDT; CDR2 reads YYEEEE. The CDR3 here is CASTNRRGGGSTDPQYF. CDR3 nucleotide sequence: TGTGCCAGCACCAACCGCCGTGGGGGAGGTAGCACAGATCCGCAGTATTTT.